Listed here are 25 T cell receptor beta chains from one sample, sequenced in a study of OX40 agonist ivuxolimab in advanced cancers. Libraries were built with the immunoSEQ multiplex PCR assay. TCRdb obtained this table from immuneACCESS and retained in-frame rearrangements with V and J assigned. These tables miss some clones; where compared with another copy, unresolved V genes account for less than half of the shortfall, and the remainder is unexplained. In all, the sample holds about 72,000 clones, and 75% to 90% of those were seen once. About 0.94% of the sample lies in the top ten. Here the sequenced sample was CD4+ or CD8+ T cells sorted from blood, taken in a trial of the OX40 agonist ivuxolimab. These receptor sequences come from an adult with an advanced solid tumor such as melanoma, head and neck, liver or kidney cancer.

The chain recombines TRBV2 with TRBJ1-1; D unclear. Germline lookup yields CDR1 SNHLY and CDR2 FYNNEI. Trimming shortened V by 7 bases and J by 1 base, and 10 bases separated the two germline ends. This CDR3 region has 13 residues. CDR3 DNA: TGTGCCAGCACGTCCGGCCCGAACACTGAAGCTTTCTTT. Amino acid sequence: CASTSGPNTEAFF.

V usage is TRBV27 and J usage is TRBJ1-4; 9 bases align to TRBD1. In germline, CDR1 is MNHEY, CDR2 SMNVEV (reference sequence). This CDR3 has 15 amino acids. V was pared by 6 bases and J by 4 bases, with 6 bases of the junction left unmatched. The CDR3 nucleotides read TGTGCCAGCAGGGGGACAGGGAACAGTAATGAAAAACTGTTTTTT. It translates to CASRGTGNSNEKLFF.

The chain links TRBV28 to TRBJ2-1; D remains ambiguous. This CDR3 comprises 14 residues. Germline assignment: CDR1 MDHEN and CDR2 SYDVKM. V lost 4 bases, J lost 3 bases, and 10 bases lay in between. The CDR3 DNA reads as TGTGCCAGCAGTTGGGCCCCAGGCTACAATGAGCAGTTCTTC. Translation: CASSWAPGYNEQFF.

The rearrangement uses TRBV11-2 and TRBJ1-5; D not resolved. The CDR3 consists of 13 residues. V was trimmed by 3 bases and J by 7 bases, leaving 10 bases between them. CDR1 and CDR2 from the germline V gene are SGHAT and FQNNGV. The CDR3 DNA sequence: TGTGCCAGCAGCTTGGCCCCGGGACAGCCCCAGCATTTT. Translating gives CASSLAPGQPQHF. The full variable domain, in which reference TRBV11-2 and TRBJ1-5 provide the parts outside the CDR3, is EAGVAQSPRYKIIEKRQSVAFWCNPISGHATLYWYQQILGQGPKLLIQFQNNGVVDDSQLPKDRFSAERLKGVDSTLKIQPAKLEDSAVYLCASSLAPGQPQHFGDGTRLSIL.

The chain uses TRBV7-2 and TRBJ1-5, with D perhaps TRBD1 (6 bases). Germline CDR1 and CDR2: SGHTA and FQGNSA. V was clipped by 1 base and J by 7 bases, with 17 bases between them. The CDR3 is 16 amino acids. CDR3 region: CASSLGGGRDGQPQHF. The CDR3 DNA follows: TGTGCCAGCAGCTTAGGCGGGGGCAGGGACGGGCAGCCCCAGCATTTT. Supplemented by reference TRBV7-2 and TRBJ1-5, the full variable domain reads GAGVSQSPSNKVTEKGKDVELRCDPISGHTALYWYRQSLGQGLEFLIYFQGNSAPDKSGLPSDRFSAERTGGSVSTLTIQRTQQEDSAVYLCASSLGGGRDGQPQHFGDGTRLSIL.

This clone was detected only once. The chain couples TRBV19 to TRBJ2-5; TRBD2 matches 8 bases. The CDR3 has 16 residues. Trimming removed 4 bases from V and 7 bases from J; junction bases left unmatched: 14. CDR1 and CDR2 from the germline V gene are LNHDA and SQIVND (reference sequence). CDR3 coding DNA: TGTGCCAGTAGTACCTCGTCGCGGGGGGCCCTTATGACCCAGTACTTC. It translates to CASSTSSRGALMTQYF.

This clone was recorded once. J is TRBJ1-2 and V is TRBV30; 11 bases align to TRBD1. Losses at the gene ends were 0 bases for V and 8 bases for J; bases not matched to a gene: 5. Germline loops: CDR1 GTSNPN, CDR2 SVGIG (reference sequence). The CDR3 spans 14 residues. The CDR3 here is CAWSVGQGAGGYTF. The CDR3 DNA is TGTGCCTGGAGTGTAGGACAGGGGGCAGGAGGCTACACCTTC.

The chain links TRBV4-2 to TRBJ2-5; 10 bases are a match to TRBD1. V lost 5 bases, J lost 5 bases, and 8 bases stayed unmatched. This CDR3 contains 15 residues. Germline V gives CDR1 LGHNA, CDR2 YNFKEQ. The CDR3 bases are TGTGCCAGCAGCGTTCGACAGGGGGCGGGGGAGACCCAGTACTTC. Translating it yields CASSVRQGAGETQYF.

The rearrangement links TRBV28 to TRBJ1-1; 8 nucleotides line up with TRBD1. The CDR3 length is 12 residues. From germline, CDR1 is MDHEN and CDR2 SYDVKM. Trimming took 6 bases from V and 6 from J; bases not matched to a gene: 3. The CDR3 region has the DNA TGTGCCAGCAGAAAACAGGGGGCTGAAGCTTTCTTT. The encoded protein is CASRKQGAEAFF.

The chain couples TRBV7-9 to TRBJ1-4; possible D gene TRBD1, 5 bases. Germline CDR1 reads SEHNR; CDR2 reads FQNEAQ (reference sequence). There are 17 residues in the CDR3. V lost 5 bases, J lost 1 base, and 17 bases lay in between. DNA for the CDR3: TGTGCCAGCAGCATCTCCCGGGGCGGCGTAACTAATGAAAAACTGTTTTTT. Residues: CASSISRGGVTNEKLFF.

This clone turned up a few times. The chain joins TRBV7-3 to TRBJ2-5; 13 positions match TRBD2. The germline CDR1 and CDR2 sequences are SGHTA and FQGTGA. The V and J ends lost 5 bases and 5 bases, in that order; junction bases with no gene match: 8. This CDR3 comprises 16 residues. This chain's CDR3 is CASSLGGLAGVETQYF. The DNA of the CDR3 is TGTGCCAGCAGCCTCGGCGGACTAGCGGGGGTGGAGACCCAGTACTTC.

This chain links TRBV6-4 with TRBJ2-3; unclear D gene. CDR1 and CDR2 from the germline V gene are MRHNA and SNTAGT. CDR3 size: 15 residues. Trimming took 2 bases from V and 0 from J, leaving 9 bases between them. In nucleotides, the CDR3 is TGTGCCAGCAGTGACCTGGGATCTAGCACAGATACGCAGTATTTT. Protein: CASSDLGSSTDTQYF.

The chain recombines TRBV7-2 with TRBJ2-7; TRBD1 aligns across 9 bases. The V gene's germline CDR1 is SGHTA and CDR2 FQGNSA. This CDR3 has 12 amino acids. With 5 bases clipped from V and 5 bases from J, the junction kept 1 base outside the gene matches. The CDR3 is CASSRTGDEQYF. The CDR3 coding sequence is TGTGCCAGCAGCCGGACAGGGGACGAGCAGTACTTC.

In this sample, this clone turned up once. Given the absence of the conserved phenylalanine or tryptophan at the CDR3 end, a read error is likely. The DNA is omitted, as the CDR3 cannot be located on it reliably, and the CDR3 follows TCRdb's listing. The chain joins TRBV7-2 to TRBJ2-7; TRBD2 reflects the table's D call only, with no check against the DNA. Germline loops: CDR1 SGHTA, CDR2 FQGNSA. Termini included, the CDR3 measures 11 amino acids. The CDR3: CASSSTFVQIL.

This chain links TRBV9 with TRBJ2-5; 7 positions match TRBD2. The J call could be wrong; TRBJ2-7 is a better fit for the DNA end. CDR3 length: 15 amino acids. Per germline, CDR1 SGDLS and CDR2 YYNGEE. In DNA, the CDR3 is TGTGCCAGCAGCCCCCTGGTGGGGGGGACCTACGAGCAGTACTTC. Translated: CASSPLVGGTYEQYF.

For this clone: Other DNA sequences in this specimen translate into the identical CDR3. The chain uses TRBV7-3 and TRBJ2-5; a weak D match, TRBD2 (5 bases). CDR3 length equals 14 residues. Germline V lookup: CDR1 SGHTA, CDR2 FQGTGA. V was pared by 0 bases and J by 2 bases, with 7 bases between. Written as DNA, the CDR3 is TGTGCCAGCAGCTTAACAGGCGGGCAAGAGACCCAGTACTTC. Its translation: CASSLTGGQETQYF.

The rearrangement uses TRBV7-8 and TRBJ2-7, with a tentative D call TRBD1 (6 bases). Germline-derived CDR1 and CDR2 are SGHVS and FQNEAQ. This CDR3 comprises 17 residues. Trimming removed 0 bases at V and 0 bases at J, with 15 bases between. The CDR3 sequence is CASSLALGQKISYEQYF. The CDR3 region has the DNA TGTGCCAGCAGCTTAGCCCTCGGACAGAAGATCTCCTACGAGCAGTACTTC. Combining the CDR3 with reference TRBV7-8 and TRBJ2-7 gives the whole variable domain GAGVSQSPRYKVAKRGQDVALRCDPISGHVSLFWYQQALGQGPEFLTYFQNEAQLDKSGLPSDRFFAERPEGSVSTLKIQRTQQEDSAVYLCASSLALGQKISYEQYFGPGTRLTVT.

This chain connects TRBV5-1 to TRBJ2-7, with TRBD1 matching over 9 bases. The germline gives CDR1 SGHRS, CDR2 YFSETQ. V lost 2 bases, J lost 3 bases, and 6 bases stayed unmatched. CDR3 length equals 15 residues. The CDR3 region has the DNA TGCGCCAGCAGCTTTATACAGGGGGCCCTCTACGAGCAGTACTTC. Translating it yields CASSFIQGALYEQYF.

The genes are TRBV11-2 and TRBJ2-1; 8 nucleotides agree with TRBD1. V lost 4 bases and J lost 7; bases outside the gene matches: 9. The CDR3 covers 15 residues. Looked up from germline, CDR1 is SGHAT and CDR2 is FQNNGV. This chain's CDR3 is CASSSHLDRANEQFF. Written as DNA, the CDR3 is TGTGCCAGCAGCTCCCACTTGGACAGGGCAAATGAGCAGTTCTTC.

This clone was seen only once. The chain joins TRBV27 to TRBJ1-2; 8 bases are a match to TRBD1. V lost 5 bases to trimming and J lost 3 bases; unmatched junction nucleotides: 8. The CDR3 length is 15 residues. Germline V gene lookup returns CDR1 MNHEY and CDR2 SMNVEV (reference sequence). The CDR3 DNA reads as TGTGCCAGCAGTGACAGGGGAACCTCCCACTATGGCTACACCTTC. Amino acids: CASSDRGTSHYGYTF.

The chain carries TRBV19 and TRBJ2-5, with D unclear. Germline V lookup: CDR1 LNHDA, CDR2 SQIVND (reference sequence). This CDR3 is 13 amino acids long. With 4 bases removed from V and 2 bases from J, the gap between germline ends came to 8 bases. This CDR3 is CASSNGLQETQYF. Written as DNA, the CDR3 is TGTGCCAGTAGTAACGGCCTACAAGAGACCCAGTACTTC.

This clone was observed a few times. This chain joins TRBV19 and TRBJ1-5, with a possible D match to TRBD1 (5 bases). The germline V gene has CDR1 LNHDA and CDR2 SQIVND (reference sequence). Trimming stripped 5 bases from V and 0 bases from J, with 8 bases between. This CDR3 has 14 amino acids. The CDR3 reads CASSLQASNQPQHF. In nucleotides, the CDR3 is TGTGCCAGTAGTTTACAGGCTAGCAATCAGCCCCAGCATTTT.

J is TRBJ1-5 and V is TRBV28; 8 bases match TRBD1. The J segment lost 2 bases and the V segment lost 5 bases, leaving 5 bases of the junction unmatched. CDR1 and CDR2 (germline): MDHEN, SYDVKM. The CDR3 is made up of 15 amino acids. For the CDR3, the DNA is TGTGCCAGCAGTCCAGCGACAGGGGGCAATCAGCCCCAGCATTTT. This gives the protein CASSPATGGNQPQHF.

As DNA, the CDR3 is TGTGCCAGCAACTTGGTAAGGGGACGTCACGATGAGCAGTTCTTC. It specifies CASNLVRGRHDEQFF. The chain uses TRBV6-1 and TRBJ2-1, with D possibly called TRBD1 or TRBD2 (5 bases each). The CDR3 sequence is 15 residues long. Germline CDR1 and CDR2: MNHNS and SASEGT. Deletions cut 7 bases from V and 8 bases from J, with 21 bases between.

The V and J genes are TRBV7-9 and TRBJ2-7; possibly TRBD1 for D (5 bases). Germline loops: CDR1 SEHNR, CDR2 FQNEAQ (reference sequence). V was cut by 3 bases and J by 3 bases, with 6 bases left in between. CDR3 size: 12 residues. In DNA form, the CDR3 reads TGTGCCAGCAGCTTTCAGGGCTACGAGCAGTACTTC. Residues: CASSFQGYEQYF.